A selection of T cell receptor beta chains follows, all from one sample in a study of molecular identifiers for immune sequencing clone quantification. TCRdb re-called the PCR reads through MiXCR, storing one row per CDR3 protein. This sample yields approximately 500,000 distinct CDR3 sequences, of which 20% to 25% are seen a single time; approximately 0.84% belongs to the top ten. The specimen sequenced was naive CD8+ T cells from blood, with Jurkat cell RNA spiked in. Receptors originate from a human donor in good health. Some libraries in this study had Jurkat cell RNA spiked in. CDR3s include the opening cysteine and the closing phenylalanine or tryptophan. A D gene is named only where the DNA matches it firmly. Size tells how often a clone was seen (once, few, many) or the class of an expanded clone, and some rows leave it out.

V,J,size,D,DNA,CDR3
TRBV30,TRBJ2-3,few,NA,TGTGCCTGGAGTGTAGGGGGGGGGGCCACAGATACGCAGTATTTT,CAWSVGGGATDTQYF
TRBV11-2,TRBJ2-4,many,NA,TGTGCCAGCAGCCGTACAGGGCGAGCGGTTTTATCAGCCAAAAACATTCAGTACTTC,CASSRTGRAVLSAKNIQYF
TRBV24-1,TRBJ2-7,NA,NA,TGTGCCACCAGTGGGAGGGAGCAGTACTTC,CATSGREQYF
TRBV5-1,TRBJ2-7,few,NA,TGCGCCAGCAGCTTGTGGGTTTCAACAGGCGACTACGAGCAGTACTTC,CASSLWVSTGDYEQYF
TRBV6-6,TRBJ2-7,few,NA,TGTGCCAGCGGCCAATACGAGCAGTACTTC,CASGQYEQYF
TRBV12-3/TRBV12-4,TRBJ2-2,many,NA,TGTGCCAGCAGCTCCAACTCTGGGGAGCTGTTTTTT,CASSSNSGELFF
TRBV2,TRBJ2-1,few,NA,TGTGCCAGCCCTCAGGGTCAGAGCTCCTACAATGAGCAGTTCTTC,CASPQGQSSYNEQFF
TRBV7-9,TRBJ1-1,NA,NA,TGTGCCAGCAGCTTCGGGTTCGGCATTGAAGCTTTCTTT,CASSFGFGIEAFF
TRBV27,TRBJ1-2,few,NA,TGTGCCAGCAGTTTATACTACGGAAATGGCTACACCTTC,CASSLYYGNGYTF
TRBV28,TRBJ1-2,few,NA,TGTGCCAGCAGTTTATACGACAGAACCTATGGCTACACCTTC,CASSLYDRTYGYTF
TRBV20-1,TRBJ2-3,many,NA,TGCAGTGCTATGGGGCGGGATTGGACAGGAAGCACAGATACGCAGTATTTT,CSAMGRDWTGSTDTQYF
TRBV6-6,TRBJ2-5,many,NA,TGTGCCAGCAGTCTCTTCGGGGGCGGGGAGACCCAGTACTTC,CASSLFGGGETQYF
TRBV7-9,TRBJ2-7,few,NA,TGTGCCAGCAGCGTCGAGTGGGACGGGGGGCAGTACTTC,CASSVEWDGGQYF
TRBV7-9,TRBJ2-5,NA,NA,TGTGCCAGCTATTGGTTGTCGGGAGACGTAGAGACCCAGTACTTC,CASYWLSGDVETQYF